This record covers a single T cell receptor beta chain. Antigen specificity is unknown. This CDR3 is built from 14 residues. Looked up from germline, CDR1 is SGHVS and CDR2 is FQNEAQ. The V and J ends lost 5 bases and 7 bases respectively, with 15 bases between them. Amplification used primers for 54 TRBV and 13 TRBJ segments. Each pre-culture CD4+ sample aimed for 200,000 to 250,000 T cell genomes at deep resolution. Repertoires were generated with immunoSEQ multiplex PCR, while TCRdb's copy carries only in-frame clones and drops some. Here the sample spans about 89,000 clones, around 86% being singletons. The data were taken from a study of T cell repertoires and HLA-DP antigens. On the study more broadly: Donors were two male and one female, aged 18-to-29 to 60-to-69.

This chain joins TRBV7-8 and TRBJ2-1; D is perhaps TRBD2 (5 bases). The sequencing input was CD4+ T cells from PBMCs. This clonotype was obtained from a man aged 45-65 years in good health and CMV-seronegative. CDR3 sequence reads: CASSERRIANEQFF. For the CDR3, the DNA is TGTGCCAGCAGCGAGAGACGGATAGCGAATGAGCAGTTCTTC.